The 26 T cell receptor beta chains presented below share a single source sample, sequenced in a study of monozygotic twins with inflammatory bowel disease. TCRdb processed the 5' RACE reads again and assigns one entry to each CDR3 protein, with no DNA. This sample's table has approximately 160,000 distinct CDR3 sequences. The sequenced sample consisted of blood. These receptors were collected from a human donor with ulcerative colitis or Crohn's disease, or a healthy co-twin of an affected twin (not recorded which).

CDR3 residues: CASSLGPRGVEQYF. This chain connects TRBV7-9 to TRBJ2-7; TCRdb proposes TRBD1, but this gene call is untestable without DNA. The CDR3 is 14 amino acids. CDR1 is SEHNR, CDR2 FQNEAQ, per germline (reference sequence).

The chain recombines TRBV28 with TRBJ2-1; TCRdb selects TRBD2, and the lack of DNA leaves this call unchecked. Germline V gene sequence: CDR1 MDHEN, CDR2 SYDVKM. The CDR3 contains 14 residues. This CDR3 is CASRSGTSYNEQFF.

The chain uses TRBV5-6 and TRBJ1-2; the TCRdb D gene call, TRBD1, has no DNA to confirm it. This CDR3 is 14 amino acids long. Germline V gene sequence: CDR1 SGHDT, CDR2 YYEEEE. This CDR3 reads CASSIDGATYGYTF.

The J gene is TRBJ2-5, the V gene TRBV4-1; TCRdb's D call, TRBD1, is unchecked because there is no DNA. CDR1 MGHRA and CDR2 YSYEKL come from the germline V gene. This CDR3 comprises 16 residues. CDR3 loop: CASSQDGAQGGETQYF.

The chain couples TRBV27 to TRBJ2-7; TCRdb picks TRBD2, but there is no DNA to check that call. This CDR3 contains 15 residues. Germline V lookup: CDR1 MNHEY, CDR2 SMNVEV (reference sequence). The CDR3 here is CASSPLAGGNYEQYF.

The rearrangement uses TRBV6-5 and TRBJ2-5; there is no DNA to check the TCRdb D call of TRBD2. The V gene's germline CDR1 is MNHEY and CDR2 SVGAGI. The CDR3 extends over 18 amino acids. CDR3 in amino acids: CASSYPGLAGGPQETQYF.

CDR3 in amino acids: CASHGARGASYEQYF. V gene TRBV5-1 combines with J gene TRBJ2-7. There are 15 residues in the CDR3. CDR1 is SGHRS, CDR2 YFSETQ, per germline.

The CDR3: CSVEQGSNQPQHF. The chain links TRBV29-1 to TRBJ1-5; absent DNA, TCRdb's TRBD1 call cannot be checked. This CDR3 has 13 residues. CDR1 is SQVTM, CDR2 ANQGSEA, per germline.

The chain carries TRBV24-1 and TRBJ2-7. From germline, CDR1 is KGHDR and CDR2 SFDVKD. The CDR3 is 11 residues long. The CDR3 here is CATSDGYEQYF.

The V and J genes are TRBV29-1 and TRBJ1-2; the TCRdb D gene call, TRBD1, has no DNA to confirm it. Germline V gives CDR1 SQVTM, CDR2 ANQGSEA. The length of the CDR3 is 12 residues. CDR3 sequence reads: CSVGGLDGGYTF.

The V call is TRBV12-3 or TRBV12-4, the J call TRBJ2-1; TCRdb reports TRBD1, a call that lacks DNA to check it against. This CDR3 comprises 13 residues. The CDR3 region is CASSPSRGPEQFF.

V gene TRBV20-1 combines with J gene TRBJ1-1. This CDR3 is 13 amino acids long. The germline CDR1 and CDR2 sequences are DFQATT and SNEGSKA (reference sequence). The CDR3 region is CSASFLGDTEAFF.

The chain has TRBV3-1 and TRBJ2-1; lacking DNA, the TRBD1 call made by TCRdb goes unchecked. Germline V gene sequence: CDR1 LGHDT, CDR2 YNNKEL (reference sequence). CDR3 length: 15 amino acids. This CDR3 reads CASSQDKGWGIEQFF.

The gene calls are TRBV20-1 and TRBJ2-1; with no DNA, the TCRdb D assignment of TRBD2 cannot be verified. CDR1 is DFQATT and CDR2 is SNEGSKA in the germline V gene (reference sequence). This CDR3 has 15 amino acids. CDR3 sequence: CSASGVLAGKDEQFF.

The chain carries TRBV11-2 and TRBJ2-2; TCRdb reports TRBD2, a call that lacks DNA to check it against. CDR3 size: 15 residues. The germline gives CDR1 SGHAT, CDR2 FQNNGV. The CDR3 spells CASSLTAGVPGELFF.

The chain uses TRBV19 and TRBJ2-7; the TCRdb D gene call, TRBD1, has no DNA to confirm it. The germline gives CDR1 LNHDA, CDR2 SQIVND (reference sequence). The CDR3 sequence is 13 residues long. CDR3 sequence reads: CASSSRDRAKQYF.

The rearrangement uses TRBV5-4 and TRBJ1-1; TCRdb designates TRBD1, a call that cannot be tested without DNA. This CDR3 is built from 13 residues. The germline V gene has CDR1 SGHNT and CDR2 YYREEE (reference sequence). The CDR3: CASSPTGVREAFF. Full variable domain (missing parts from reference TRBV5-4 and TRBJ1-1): ETGVTQSPTHLIKTRGQQVTLRCSSQSGHNTVSWYQQALGQGPQFIFQYYREEENGRGNFPPRFSGLQFPNYSSELNVNALELDDSALYLCASSPTGVREAFFGQGTRLTVV.

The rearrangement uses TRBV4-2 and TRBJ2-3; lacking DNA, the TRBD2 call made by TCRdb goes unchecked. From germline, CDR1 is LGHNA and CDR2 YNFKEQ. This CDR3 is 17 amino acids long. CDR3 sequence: CASSQQTSGAWADTQYF.

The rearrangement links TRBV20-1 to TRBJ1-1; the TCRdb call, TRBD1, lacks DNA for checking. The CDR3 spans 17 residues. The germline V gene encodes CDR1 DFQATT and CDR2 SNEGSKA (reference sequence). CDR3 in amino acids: CSASPARGRGLNTEAFF.

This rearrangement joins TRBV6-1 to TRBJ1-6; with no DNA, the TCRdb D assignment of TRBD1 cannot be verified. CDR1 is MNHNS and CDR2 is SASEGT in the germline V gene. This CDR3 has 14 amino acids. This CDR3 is CASSRTGYNSPLHF.

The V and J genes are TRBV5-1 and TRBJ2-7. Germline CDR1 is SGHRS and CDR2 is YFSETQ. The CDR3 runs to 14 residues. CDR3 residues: CASSSAGTSYEQYF.

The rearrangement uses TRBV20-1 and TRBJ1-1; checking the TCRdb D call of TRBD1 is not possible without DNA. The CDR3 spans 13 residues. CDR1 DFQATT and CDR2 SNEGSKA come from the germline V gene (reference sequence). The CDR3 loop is CSATGTVNTEAFF.

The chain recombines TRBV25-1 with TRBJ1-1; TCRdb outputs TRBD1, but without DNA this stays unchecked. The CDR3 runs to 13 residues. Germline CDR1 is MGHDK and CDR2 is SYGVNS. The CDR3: CASMGGPGTEAFF.

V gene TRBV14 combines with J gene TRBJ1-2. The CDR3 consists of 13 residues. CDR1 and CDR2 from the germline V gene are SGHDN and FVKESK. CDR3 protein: CASSQDPTLGYTF.

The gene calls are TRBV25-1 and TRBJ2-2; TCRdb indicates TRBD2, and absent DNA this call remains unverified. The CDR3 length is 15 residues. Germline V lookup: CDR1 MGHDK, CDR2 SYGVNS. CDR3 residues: CATGLAGSNTGELFF.

This chain's CDR3 is CASRGGNLLSPLHF. The rearrangement links TRBV5-5 to TRBJ1-6. The length of the CDR3 is 14 residues. Germline V gene data show CDR1 as SGHKS and CDR2 as YYEKEE (reference sequence).